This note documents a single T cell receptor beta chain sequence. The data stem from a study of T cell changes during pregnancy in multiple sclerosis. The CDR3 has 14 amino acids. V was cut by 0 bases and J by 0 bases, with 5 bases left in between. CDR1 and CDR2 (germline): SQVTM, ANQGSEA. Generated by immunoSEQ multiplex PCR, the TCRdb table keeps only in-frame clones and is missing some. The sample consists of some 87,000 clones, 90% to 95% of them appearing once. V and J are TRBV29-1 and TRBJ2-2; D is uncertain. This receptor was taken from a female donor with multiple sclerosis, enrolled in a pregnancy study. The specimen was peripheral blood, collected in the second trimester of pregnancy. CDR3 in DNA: TGCAGCGTTGAAGAGGGCGCGAACACCGGGGAGCTGTTTTTT. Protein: CSVEEGANTGELFF.